This record looks at one TCR beta chain sequence and its context. Its specificity is unknown. The method was immunoSEQ multiplex PCR; TCRdb's version includes in-frame clones alone and lacks a portion of them. The table has roughly 160,000 clones, approximately 87% seen once; the top ten hold 4% to 5.5%. The germline V gene has CDR1 LGHDT and CDR2 YNNKEL (reference sequence). V lost 1 base to trimming and J lost 4 bases, with 8 bases between them. The CDR3 contains 15 residues. This sample is part of a study of T cell responses to AZD1222 COVID-19 vaccine. Whole-study findings and limits: Regions left unmutated in variants are reportedly the target of nearly half of spike-specific TCRs.

The clonotype originates from an adult who received the AZD1222 COVID-19 vaccine. The V and J genes are TRBV3-1 (or the pseudogene TRBV3-2) and TRBJ1-6; D is possibly TRBD1 (5 bases). The sample was peripheral blood, taken 28 days after the second AZD1222 dose. DNA of the CDR3: TGTGCCAGCAGCCAAGGGAGACAGTATAATTCACCCCTCCACTTT. Translated, it gives CASSQGRQYNSPLHF.